A selection of T cell receptor beta chains follows, all from one sample in a study of blood T cell repertoires in COVID-19. Sequencing used immunoSEQ multiplex PCR; TCRdb keeps in-frame clones, though not all of them. The sample consists of approximately 200,000 clones, more than 75% of them appearing once. The sequencing sample was made of peripheral blood. The source is a woman in her thirties or forties with COVID-19, enrolled during active disease. Each CDR3 is given with its conserved first and last residue.

v_call,j_call,cdr3_aa
TRBV6-6,TRBJ2-5,CASSYLLLGGLETQYF
TRBV29-1,TRBJ1-1,CSVGRQDRYTEAFF
TRBV5-1,TRBJ2-3,CASRRTGLAETPSTDTQYF
TRBV6-5,TRBJ1-6,CASNRDRAYNSPLHF
TRBV7-8,TRBJ1-2,CASSPLGWEGYTF
TRBV7-2,TRBJ1-2,CASSRQAGMGYGYTF
TRBV7-2,TRBJ1-2,CASSLAGGANGYTF
TRBV15,TRBJ1-3,CATSTGGQANTIYF
TRBV7-2,TRBJ1-1,CASSWTGTGFSYTEAFF
TRBV30,TRBJ2-2,CAWNGGRVYGELFF